This record looks at one T cell receptor beta chain sequence and its context. Its matching antigen is unknown. V was pared by 1 base and J by 1 base, with 10 bases of the junction left unmatched. The CDR3 totals 17 residues. Germline CDR1 SGDLS, CDR2 YYNGEE. The data derive from a study of vaccination effects on CD4 cells after COVID-19. CD4+ T cells specific for antigen were expanded with viral peptide pools by the ViraFEST assay before sequencing. Around day 10 of culture, CD4+ T cells were separated out. Recipients of the vaccine had no prior SARS-CoV-2 infection and negative nucleocapsid antibodies. Cultivation was performed at roughly 2 million PBMC per well with roughly 10 IU/ml IL-2 and around 10 ug/ml peptides added. Half-medium exchanges with IL-2 medium took place on days 3 and 7. Produced via immunoSEQ multiplex PCR; TCRdb's table is partial and in-frame only. The sample carries more than 40,000 clones, around 77% recorded once.

Study-wide points: Clones from infection and from vaccination both contracted markedly late after vaccination. The study found that only 1 of 255 vaccine-induced clones from healthy vaccinees cross-reacted with common cold coronaviruses.

The input for sequencing was CD4+ T cells from PBMCs cultured with HCoV-NL63 spike peptides, taken before COVID-19 vaccination. The clonotype was recovered from a human donor who received a COVID-19 vaccine. V gene TRBV9 combines with J gene TRBJ2-5, with TRBD2 matching 7 bases. CDR3 sequence: CASSVSAGTISQETQYF. The CDR3 DNA follows: TGTGCCAGCAGCGTATCAGCCGGGACTATCTCCCAAGAGACCCAGTACTTC.